This is a list of T cell receptor beta chains from one sample in a study of T cells in Graves' hyperthyroidism and ophthalmopathy. Each CDR3 protein is one row after TCRdb ran MiXCR on the multiplex PCR reads. Among approximately 640,000 distinct CDR3 sequences, 17% were seen once, and the ten largest hold about a sixth. Material for sequencing was blood. These receptors all come from a man aged 45-65 years with Graves' hyperthyroidism. The CDR3 runs from the conserved cysteine through the conserved F or W. D genes are given only for firm matches. Rows may omit the clone size; those that give it use once, few, many or a size class.

J gene	D gene	V gene	clone size	CDR3 DNA	CDR3 protein
TRBJ2-7	TRBD2	TRBV7-8	many	TGTGCCAGCAGCTTAACTAGCGGGAGGCCCTACGAGCAGTACTTC	CASSLTSGRPYEQYF
TRBJ2-7	NA	TRBV5-1	many	TGCGCCAGCAGCTTGGGGGCCGGGGTGGGGTCGTACGAGCAGTACTTC	CASSLGAGVGSYEQYF
TRBJ2-7	NA	TRBV27	many	TGTGCCAGCAGTTTGCAAAGGTCATACGAGCAGTACTTC	CASSLQRSYEQYF
TRBJ2-7	TRBD1	TRBV28	many	TGTGCCAGCAGCTTCGGACAGGGACGGGAGCAGTACTTC	CASSFGQGREQYF
TRBJ2-7	NA	TRBV5-1	NA	TGCGCCAGCAGCTTACAGGACGACTCCTACGAGCAGTACTTC	CASSLQDDSYEQYF
TRBJ2-1	TRBD2	TRBV9	few	TGTGCCAGCAGCGTAATAAGCGGGAATTACAATGAGCAGTTCTTC	CASSVISGNYNEQFF
TRBJ2-1	NA	TRBV11-2	many	TGTGCCAGCAGCTTAGTAAGGCCAGGGCCGCGAAATGAGCAGTTCTTC	CASSLVRPGPRNEQFF
TRBJ2-7	TRBD2	TRBV28	many	TGTGCCAGCACCGCAACTAGCGTGAGAGGGCAGTACTTC	CASTATSVRGQYF
TRBJ2-3	NA	TRBV6-1	many	TGTGCCAGCAGTAACAACCAGGGGGGGCCCACAGATACGCAGTATTTT	CASSNNQGGPTDTQYF
TRBJ2-5	TRBD2	TRBV20-1	few	TGCAGTGCTAGAGATAGCACCGGGACTAGCGGGAGCCAAGAGACCCAGTACTTC	CSARDSTGTSGSQETQYF